The present T cell receptor beta chain was sequenced within a study of blood T cells in healthy people across ages. General observations from the study: More naive CD4+ cells and higher diversity were found in long-lived than in aged donors. The fall in TCR beta diversity per million T cells was roughly linear with age.

This clonotype was seen more than once but under ten times. No antigen is known for it. The use of a sample-barcoded 5' primer and a J-beta primer mix characterized a second PCR of about 7 to 12 cycles. TCRdb itself ran the 5' RACE reads through MiXCR, one entry per CDR3 protein. The profile shows 500,000 to 550,000 distinct CDR3 sequences, around 24% of them singletons. Germline values: CDR1 ENHRY, CDR2 SYGVKD. The CDR3 loop spans 15 amino acids. The data were also submitted as part of a second study, on T cells of mothers and their children. From that second work: Thymic selection molds TCR recombination output in much the same way for related pairs as for unrelated pairs. Compared with unrelated pairs, related mother-child pairs had slightly higher, non-significant overlap.

The material sequenced was blood. This sequence was found in a boy under 18 in good health. The chain carries TRBV10-3 and TRBJ2-5, with TRBD2 identical over 10 bases. The J call may be faulty, since TRBJ2-7 better matches the DNA end. The CDR3 nucleotides read TGTGCCATCAGTGACCTTAGCGGGGGGACCTACGAGCAGTACTTC. Translation: CAISDLSGGTYEQYF.